A selection of T cell receptor beta chains follows, all from one sample in a study of beta chain features in type 1 diabetes. The repertoire was sequenced with immunoSEQ multiplex PCR; TCRdb's copy has only in-frame clones and lacks some. The table lists a few hundred thousand clones, about 13% of them singletons, with around 0.016% in the top ten. Specimen: naive CD4+ T cells from blood. The origin of the receptors is a woman aged 18-35 years with type 1 diabetes. Each CDR3 is given with its conserved first and last residue. Fields, in order: J gene, V gene, CDR3 protein.

j_gene: TRBJ1-2; v_gene: TRBV6-5; CDR3aa: CASRSTEDYGYTF
j_gene: TRBJ2-1; v_gene: TRBV11-2; CDR3aa: CASSSVHNEQFF
j_gene: TRBJ1-1; v_gene: TRBV14; CDR3aa: CASSRRGGLNTEAFF
j_gene: TRBJ2-1; v_gene: TRBV6-6; CDR3aa: CASSYRMAGGYNEQFF
j_gene: TRBJ2-1; v_gene: TRBV29-1; CDR3aa: CSVESQSRYNEQFF
j_gene: TRBJ1-5; v_gene: TRBV19; CDR3aa: CASTMGAYSNQPQHF
j_gene: TRBJ2-5; v_gene: TRBV7-9; CDR3aa: CASSRGDSRQETQYF
j_gene: TRBJ1-2; v_gene: TRBV30; CDR3aa: CAWSVGGPNYGYTF
j_gene: TRBJ1-5; v_gene: TRBV2; CDR3aa: CASSGGVGSQPQHF
j_gene: TRBJ2-3; v_gene: TRBV30; CDR3aa: CAWSGLASTDTQYF
j_gene: TRBJ2-1; v_gene: TRBV18; CDR3aa: CASSPTIAGNDEQFF
j_gene: TRBJ2-7; v_gene: TRBV6-1; CDR3aa: CAIARGTVYEQYF
j_gene: TRBJ1-3; v_gene: TRBV23-1; CDR3aa: CASSPLETGNTIYF
j_gene: TRBJ2-4; v_gene: TRBV5-1; CDR3aa: CASRDGRGPIQYF
j_gene: TRBJ2-1; v_gene: TRBV10-3; CDR3aa: CAIRNLSGSKQFF
j_gene: TRBJ1-1; v_gene: TRBV9; CDR3aa: CASSLLSGNTEAFF